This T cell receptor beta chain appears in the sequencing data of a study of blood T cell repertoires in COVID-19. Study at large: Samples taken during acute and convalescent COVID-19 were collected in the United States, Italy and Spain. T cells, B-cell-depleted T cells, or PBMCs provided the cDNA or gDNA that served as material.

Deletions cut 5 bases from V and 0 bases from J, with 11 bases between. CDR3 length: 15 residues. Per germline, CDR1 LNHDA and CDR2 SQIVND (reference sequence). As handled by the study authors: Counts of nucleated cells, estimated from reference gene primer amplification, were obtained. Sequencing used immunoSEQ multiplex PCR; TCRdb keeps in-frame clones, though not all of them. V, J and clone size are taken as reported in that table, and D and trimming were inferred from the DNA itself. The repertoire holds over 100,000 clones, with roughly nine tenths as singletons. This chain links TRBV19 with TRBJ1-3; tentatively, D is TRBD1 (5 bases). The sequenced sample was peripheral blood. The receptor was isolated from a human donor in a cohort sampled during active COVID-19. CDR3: CASSSMTVSGNTIYF. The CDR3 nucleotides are TGTGCCAGTAGTTCAATGACAGTCTCTGGAAACACCATATATTTT.